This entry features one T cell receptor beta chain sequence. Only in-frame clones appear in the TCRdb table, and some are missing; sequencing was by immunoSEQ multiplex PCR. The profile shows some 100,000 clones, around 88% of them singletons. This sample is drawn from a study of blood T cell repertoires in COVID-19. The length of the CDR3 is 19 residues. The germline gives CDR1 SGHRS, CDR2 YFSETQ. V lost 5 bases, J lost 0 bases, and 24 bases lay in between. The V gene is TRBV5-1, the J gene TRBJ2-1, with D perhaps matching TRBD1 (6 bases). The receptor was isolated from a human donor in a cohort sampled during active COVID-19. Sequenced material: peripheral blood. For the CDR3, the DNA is TGCGCCAGCAGTTTTGTTCGGGGTGTGGGGGCGAGCTCCTACAATGAGCAGTTCTTC. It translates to CASSFVRGVGASSYNEQFF.